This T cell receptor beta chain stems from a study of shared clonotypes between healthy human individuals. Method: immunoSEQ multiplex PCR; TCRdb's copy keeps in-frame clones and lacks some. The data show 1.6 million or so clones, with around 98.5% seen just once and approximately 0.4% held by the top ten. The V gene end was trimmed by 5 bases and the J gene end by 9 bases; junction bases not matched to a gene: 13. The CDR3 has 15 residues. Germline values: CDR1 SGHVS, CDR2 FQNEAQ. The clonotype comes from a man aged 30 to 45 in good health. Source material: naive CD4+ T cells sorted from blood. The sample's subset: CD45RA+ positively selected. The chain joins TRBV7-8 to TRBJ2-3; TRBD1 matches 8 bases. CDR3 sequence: CASSPRQGTTSTQYF. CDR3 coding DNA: TGTGCCAGCAGCCCCAGACAGGGGACAACGAGCACGCAGTATTTT.